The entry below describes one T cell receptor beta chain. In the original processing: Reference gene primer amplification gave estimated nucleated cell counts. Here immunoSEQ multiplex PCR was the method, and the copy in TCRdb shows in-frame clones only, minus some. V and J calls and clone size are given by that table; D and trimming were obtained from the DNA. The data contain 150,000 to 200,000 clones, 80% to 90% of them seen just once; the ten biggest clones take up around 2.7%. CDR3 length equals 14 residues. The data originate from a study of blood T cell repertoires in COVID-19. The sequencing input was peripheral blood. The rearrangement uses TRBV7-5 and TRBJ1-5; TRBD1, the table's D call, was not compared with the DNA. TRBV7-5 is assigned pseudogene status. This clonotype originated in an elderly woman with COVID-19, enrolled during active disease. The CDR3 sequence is CARGPVGLGQPQHF. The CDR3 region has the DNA TGTGCCAGAGGTCCGGTTGGGCTGGGTCAGCCCCAGCATTTT.